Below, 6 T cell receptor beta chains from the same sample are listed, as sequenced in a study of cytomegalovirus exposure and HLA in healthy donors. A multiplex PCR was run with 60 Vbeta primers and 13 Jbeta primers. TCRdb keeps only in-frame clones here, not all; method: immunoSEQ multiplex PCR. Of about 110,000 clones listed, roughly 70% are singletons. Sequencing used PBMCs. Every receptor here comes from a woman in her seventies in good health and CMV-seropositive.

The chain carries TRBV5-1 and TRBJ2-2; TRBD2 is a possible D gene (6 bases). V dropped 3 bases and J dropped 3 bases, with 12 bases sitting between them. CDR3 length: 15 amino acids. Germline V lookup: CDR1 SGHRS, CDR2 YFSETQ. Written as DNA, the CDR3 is TGCGCCAGCAGCTGGGGGACTTTCGACACCGGGGAGCTGTTTTTT. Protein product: CASSWGTFDTGELFF. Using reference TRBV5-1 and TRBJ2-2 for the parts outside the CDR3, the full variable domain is KAGVTQTPRYLIKTRGQQVTLSCSPISGHRSVSWYQQTPGQGLQFLFEYFSETQRNKGNFPGRFSGRQFSNSRSEMNVSTLELGDSALYLCASSWGTFDTGELFFGEGSRLTVL.

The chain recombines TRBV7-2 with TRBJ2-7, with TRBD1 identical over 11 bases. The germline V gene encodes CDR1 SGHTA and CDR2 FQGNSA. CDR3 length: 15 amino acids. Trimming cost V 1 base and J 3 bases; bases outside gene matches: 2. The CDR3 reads CASSLVGQGDYEQYF. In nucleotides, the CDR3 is TGTGCCAGCAGCTTAGTGGGACAGGGGGACTACGAGCAGTACTTC.

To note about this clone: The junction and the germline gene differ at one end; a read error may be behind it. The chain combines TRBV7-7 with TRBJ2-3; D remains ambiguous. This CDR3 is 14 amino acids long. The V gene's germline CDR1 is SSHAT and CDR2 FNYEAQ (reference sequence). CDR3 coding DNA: TGTGCTAGCAGCCCGCAGTGGTCCTCCGATACGCAGTATTTT. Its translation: CASSPQWSSDTQYF.

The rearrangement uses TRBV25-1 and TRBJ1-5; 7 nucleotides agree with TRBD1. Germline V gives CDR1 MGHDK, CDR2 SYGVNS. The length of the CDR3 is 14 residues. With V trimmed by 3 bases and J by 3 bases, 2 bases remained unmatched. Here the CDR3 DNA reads TGTGCCAGCAGTGAGACAGGGTTCAATCAGCCCCAGCATTTT. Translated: CASSETGFNQPQHF.

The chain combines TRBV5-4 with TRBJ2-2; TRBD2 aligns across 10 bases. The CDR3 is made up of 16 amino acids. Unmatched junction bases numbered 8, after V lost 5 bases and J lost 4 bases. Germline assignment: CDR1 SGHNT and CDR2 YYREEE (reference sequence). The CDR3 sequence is CASSSRTSGTTGELFF. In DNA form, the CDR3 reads TGTGCCAGCAGTTCTCGGACTAGCGGAACCACCGGGGAGCTGTTTTTT.

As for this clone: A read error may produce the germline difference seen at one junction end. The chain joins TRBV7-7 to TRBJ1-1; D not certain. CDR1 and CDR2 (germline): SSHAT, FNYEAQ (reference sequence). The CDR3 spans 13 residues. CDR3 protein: CASSLSAYTEAFF. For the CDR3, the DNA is TGTGCTAGCAGCTTAAGTGCGTACACTGAAGCTTTCTTT.